This T cell receptor beta chain was identified during a study of T cell responses to AZD1222 COVID-19 vaccine. Germline CDR1 SNHLY, CDR2 FYNNEI. After removal of 11 bases from V and 0 bases from J, the junction contained 4 bases not matched to a gene. The CDR3 is 14 amino acids. The data were produced by immunoSEQ multiplex PCR, yet TCRdb's version contains in-frame clones alone and is incomplete. Here the sample spans 90,000 to 120,000 clones, roughly 90% being singletons. To note about this clone: Its antigen is as yet unknown.

General study findings and limits: A rise in Spike-specific TCR breadth and depth followed two AZD1222 doses. Baseline seropositivity characterized only six AZD1222 recipients. Clonal diversity was possibly underestimated, and the donors were mostly white British, with more females. Close to half of all spike-specific TCRs reportedly target regions of the variants that are unmutated.

The sample consisted of peripheral blood, taken on day 0 of AZD1222 vaccination. This chain connects TRBV2 to TRBJ2-2; TRBD1 matches 9 bases. The sequence derives from an adult in good health. The CDR3: CAGYRGPNTGELFF. CDR3 bases: TGTGCCGGTTACAGGGGGCCGAACACCGGGGAGCTGTTTTTT.